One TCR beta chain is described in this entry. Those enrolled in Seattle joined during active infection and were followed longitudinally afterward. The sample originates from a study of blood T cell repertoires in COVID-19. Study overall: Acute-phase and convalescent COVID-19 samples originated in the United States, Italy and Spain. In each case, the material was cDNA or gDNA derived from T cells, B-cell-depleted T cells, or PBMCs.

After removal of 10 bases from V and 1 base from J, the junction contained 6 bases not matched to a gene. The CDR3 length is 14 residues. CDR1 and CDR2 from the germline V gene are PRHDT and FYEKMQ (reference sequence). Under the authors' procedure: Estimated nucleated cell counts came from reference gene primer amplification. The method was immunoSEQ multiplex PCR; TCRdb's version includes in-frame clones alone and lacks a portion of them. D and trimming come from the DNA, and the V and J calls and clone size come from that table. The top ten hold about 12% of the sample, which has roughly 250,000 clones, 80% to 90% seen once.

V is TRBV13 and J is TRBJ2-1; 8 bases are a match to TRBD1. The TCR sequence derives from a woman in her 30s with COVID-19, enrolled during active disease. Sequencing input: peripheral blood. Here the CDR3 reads CATSRQGSYNEQFF. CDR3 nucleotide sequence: TGTGCCACCAGTAGACAGGGGTCCTACAATGAGCAGTTCTTC. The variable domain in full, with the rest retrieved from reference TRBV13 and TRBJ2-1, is AAGVIQSPRHLIKEKRETATLKCYPIPRHDTVYWYQQGPGQDPQFLISFYEKMQSDKGSIPDRFSAQQFSDYHSELNMSSLELGDSALYFCATSRQGSYNEQFFGPGTRLTVL.